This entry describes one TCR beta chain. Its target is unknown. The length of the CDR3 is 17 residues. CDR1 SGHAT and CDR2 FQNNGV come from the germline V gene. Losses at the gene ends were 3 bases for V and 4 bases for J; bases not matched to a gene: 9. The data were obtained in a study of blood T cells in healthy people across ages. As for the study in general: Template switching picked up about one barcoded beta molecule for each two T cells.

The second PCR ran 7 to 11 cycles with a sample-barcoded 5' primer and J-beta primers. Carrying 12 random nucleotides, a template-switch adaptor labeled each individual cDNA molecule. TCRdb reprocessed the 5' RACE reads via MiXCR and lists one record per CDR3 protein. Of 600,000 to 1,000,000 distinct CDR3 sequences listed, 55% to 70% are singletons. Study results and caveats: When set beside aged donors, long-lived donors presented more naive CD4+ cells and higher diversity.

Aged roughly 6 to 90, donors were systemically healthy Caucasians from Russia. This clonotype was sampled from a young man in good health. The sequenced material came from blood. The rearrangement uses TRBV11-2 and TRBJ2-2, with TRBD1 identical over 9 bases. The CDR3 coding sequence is TGTGCCAGCAGCTTCCCCACAGGGGGCTCCTCCACCGGGGAGCTGTTTTTT. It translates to CASSFPTGGSSTGELFF.